The following is a T cell receptor beta chain sequence with its context. This clonotype was recorded a few times. No cognate antigen has been identified for it. Within one base of it there is no much larger clone, and no base qualities were kept. As encoded in the germline V gene, CDR1 is LGHNA while CDR2 is YNFKEQ. From cysteine to phenylalanine, the CDR3 is 14 amino acids long. Just CDR3 DNA is preserved here, 42 bases in frame from base 1. V is reduced by 1 base and J by 5 bases, leaving a spacing of 6 bases between them. The time point tag for this specimen amounts to: healthy volunteer bleed at 6 weeks. Total RNA was isolated from unfractionated whole blood collected in Tempus Blood RNA tubes. Five healthy volunteers acted as controls for TCR sequencing and had blood drawn at day 0, 2 weeks and 6 weeks. Preparation of the library involved RACE. Data came from a NextSeq 500. During library preparation, unique molecular identifiers were attached to individual cDNA molecules so that TCRs could be counted in a quantitative, reproducible way. The study's processing was this. Samples had a median of roughly 91,000 TCRs, with a range from roughly 23,224 to 750,000. The Decombinator software suite was used to annotate V, J and CDR3 in the TCR reads. To make PS versus PT1 abundance plots, every sample was subsampled to the same number of TCRs (28,000). Expanded TCRs were defined as absent before sensitization and observed at least eight times at the 2-week time point. The public reads were reprocessed in TCRdb via fastp at Q25 and MiXCR, keeping in-frame beta chains. Every CDR3 protein is listed once, alongside the most common genes and DNA of its rows. The V and J calls were determined by TCRdb, not by the authors. Here the sample has fewer than 85,000 distinct CDR3 sequences; roughly 8.7% occur a single time. The ten top clones hold about 1.4% of the sample.

This sample is drawn from a study of human T cells and chemical hapten exposure (dated by TCRdb to about 2021). Regarding the research as a whole: Libraries were combined into a pool for sequencing, and differences in TCR yield between samples came mainly from small differences in library volumes within the pool. The study tracked peripheral blood TCR repertoire changes in vivo during primary and secondary sensitization to the hapten diphenylcyclopropenone (DPC) in alopecia patients. Both TCR alpha and TCR beta chains were sequenced from each blood RNA sample.

The investigation overall reported the following: DPC sensitization did not change the number of TCRs with a frequency above 1 in 1000, and there was no evidence of changes in global repertoire structure. After repeated subsampling, changes were observed in the strength of the expansion versus patch-test correlation and in the threshold at which the correlation became significant.

The TCR comes from a male donor in good health. Some clones in this sample may be carry-over from other donors' samples. The sample consisted of whole blood. The chain is made from TRBV4-2 and TRBJ1-6; TRBD1 is perhaps the D gene, given 6 matching bases. The CDR3 amino acid sequence is: CASSQAGDNSPLHF. Read as DNA, the sequence is TGTGCCAGCAGCCAAGCAGGGGATAATTCACCCCTCCACTTT.